This T cell receptor beta chain was recovered during a study of T cell responses to AZD1222 COVID-19 vaccine. Study-level findings and limits: There were repertoire samples only from the period after the peak T cell response. Vaccine-associated CD4 TCRs spanned spike, dominant at 160-218 and 743-854.

This CDR3 comprises 14 residues. CDR1 and CDR2 from the germline V gene are SGHAT and FQNNGV. Trimming left V 0 bases short and J 3 bases short, with 8 bases between. On this clone: As yet, its antigen is unknown.

Some clones are missing from TCRdb's copy, which holds only in-frame ones; the method was immunoSEQ multiplex PCR. The repertoire includes some 99,000 clones, less than 85% of them detected once, and 14% sits in the top ten. It was second doses at about 4 or about 12 weeks that were pooled. The chain is built from TRBV11-2 and TRBJ2-5; D uncertain. This clonotype was obtained from an adult who received the AZD1222 COVID-19 vaccine. The starting material was peripheral blood, obtained 28 days after the second AZD1222 dose. The CDR3 DNA reads as TGTGCCAGCAGCTTAGATCCGACGAAAGAGACCCAGTACTTC. It encodes CASSLDPTKETQYF.